Listed here are 5 T cell receptor beta chains from one sample, sequenced in a study of shared clonotypes between healthy human individuals. The data were produced by immunoSEQ multiplex PCR, yet TCRdb's version contains in-frame clones alone and is incomplete. In the table there are 650,000 to 700,000 clones, about nine tenths of which are singletons. The sample comprised memory CD8+ T cells from PBMCs. Subset here: CD45RO+ cells pooled with CCR7-negative TemRA cells. The receptors stem from a man between 18 and 35 years old in good health. Some clones in this sample may be carry-over from other donors' samples.

The chain is built from TRBV27 and TRBJ2-3; D unresolved. The germline V and J ends were trimmed by 0 bases and 2 bases, with 15 bases remaining between them. The CDR3 extends over 17 amino acids. Per germline, CDR1 MNHEY and CDR2 SMNVEV (reference sequence). CDR3: CASSLSPRNPHTDTQYF. The CDR3, as DNA: TGTGCCAGCAGTTTATCCCCCCGGAATCCCCACACAGATACGCAGTATTTT.

The rearrangement links TRBV6-6 to TRBJ1-1, with TRBD1 as a possible D gene (6 bases). Trimming removed 2 bases from V and 3 bases from J, with 16 bases in between. The CDR3 spans 16 residues. CDR1 is MNHNY, CDR2 SVGAGI, per germline (reference sequence). Here the CDR3 reads CASSYLNPGGDTEAFF. CDR3 nucleotides: TGTGCCAGCAGTTACCTAAATCCCGGGGGCGACACTGAAGCTTTCTTT.

A few counts support this clone. V and J are TRBV9 and TRBJ2-5; 7 bases fit TRBD1. The germline V gene encodes CDR1 SGDLS and CDR2 YYNGEE. The V gene end was trimmed by 3 bases and the J gene end by 0 bases; junction bases not matched to a gene: 5. This CDR3 region has 15 residues. CDR3: CASSALGQDQETQYF. CDR3 coding DNA: TGTGCCAGCAGCGCGTTAGGACAGGACCAAGAGACCCAGTACTTC.

This clone appeared once. The chain links TRBV9 to TRBJ2-7, with 9 bases aligning to TRBD1. The V gene end was trimmed by 4 bases and the J gene end by 2 bases; junction bases not matched to a gene: 10. The CDR3 extends over 16 amino acids. The germline V gene encodes CDR1 SGDLS and CDR2 YYNGEE. CDR3 region: CASSNRGGQGPYEQYF. The CDR3 DNA sequence: TGTGCCAGCAGCAATCGAGGGGGACAGGGCCCCTACGAGCAGTACTTC.

DNA for the CDR3: TGTGCCAGCAGTTTGGTTCCGACCCTGACAGATACGCAGTATTTT. The encoded protein is CASSLVPTLTDTQYF. The V gene is TRBV27, the J gene TRBJ2-3; unclear D gene. The CDR3 consists of 15 residues. V shed 3 bases and J shed 3 bases, with 13 bases lying between them. Germline CDR1 is MNHEY and CDR2 is SMNVEV (reference sequence).